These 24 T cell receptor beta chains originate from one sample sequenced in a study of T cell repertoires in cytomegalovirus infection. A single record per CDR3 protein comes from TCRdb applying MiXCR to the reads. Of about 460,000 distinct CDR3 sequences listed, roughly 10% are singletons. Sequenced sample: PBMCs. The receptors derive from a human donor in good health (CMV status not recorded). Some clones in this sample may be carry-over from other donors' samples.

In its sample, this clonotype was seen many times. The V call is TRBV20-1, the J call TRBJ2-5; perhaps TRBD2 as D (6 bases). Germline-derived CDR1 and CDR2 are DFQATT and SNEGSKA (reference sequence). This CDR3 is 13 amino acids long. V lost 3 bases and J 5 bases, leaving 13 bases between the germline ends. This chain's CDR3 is CSASAYGGETQYF. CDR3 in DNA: TGCAGTGCTAGCGCCTATGGGGGGGAGACCCAGTACTTC.

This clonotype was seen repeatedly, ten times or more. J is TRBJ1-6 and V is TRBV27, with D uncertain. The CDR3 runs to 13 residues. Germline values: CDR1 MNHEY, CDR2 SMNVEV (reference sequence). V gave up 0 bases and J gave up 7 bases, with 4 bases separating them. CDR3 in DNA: TGTGCCAGCAGTTTATCCGTAAATTCACCCCTCCACTTT. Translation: CASSLSVNSPLHF.

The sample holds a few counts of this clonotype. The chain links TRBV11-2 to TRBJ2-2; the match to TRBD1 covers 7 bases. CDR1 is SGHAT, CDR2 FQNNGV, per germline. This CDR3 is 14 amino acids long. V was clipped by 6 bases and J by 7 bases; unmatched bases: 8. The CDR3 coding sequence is TGTGCCAGCAGGCTACAGGGGCTGGGCGGGGAGCTGTTTTTT. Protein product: CASRLQGLGGELFF.

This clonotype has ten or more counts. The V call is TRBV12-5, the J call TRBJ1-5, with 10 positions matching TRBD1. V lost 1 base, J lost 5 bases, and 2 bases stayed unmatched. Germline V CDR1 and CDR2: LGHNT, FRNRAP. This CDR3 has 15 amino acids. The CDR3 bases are TGTGCTAGTGGTTTGGGACAGGGGGCTCATCAGCCCCAGCATTTT. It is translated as CASGLGQGAHQPQHF.

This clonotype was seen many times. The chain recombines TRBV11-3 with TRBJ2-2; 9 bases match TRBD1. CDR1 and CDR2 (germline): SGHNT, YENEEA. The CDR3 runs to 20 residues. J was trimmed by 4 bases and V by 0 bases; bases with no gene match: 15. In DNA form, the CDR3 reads TGTGCCAGCAGCTTAGATCGAAGGGACAGGGATACGAGTTCCACCGGGGAGCTGTTTTTT. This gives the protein CASSLDRRDRDTSSTGELFF.

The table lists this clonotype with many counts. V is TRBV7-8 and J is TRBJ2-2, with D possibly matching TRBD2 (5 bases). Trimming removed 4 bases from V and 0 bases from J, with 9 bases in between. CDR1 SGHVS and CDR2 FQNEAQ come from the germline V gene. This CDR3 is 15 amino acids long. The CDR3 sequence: CASSSSGSNTGELFF. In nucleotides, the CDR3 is TGTGCCAGCAGCTCGAGCGGATCGAACACCGGGGAGCTGTTTTTT.

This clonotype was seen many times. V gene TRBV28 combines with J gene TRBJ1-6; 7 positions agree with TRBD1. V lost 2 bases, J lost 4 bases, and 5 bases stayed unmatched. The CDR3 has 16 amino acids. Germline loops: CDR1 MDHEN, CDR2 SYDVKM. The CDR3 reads CASSLGTALYNSPLHF. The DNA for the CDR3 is TGTGCCAGCAGTTTAGGGACAGCCTTGTATAATTCACCCCTCCACTTT.

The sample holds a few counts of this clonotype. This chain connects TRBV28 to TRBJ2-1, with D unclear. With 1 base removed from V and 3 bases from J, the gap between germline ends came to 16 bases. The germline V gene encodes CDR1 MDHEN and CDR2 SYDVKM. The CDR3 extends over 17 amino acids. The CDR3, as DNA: TGTGCCAGCAGTTTATTCGTCCCGGAACTCTACTACAATGAGCAGTTCTTC. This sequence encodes CASSLFVPELYYNEQFF.

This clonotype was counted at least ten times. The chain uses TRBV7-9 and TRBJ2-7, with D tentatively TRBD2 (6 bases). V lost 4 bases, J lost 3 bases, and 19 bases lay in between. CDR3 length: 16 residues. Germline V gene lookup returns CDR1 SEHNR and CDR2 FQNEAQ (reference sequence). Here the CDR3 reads CASSYPPGTAHYEQYF. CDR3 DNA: TGTGCCAGCAGCTACCCACCTGGGACTGCCCACTACGAGCAGTACTTC.

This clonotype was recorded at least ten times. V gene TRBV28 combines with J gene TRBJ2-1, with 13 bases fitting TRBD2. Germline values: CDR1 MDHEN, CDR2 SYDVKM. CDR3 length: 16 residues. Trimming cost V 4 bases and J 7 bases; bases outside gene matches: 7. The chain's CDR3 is CASSWTSGSSGNEQFF. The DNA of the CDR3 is TGTGCCAGCAGTTGGACTAGCGGGAGTAGTGGAAATGAGCAGTTCTTC.

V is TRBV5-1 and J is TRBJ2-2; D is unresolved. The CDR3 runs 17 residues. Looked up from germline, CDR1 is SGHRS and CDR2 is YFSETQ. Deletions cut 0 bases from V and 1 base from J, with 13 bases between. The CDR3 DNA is TGCGCCAGCAGCTTGGCCGAGACCTCAAAGAACACCGGGGAGCTGTTTTTT. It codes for CASSLAETSKNTGELFF.

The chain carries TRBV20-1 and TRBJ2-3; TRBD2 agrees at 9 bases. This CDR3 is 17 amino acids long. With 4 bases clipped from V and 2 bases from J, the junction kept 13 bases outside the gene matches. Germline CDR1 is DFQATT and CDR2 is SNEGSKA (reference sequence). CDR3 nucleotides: TGCAGTGCTATTCCAAGTAGCGGGAGCCATCTCACAGATACGCAGTATTTT. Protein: CSAIPSSGSHLTDTQYF.

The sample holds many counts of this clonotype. CDR3: CASSEAVTASYGYTF. The CDR3 bases are TGTGCCAGCAGTGAAGCAGTGACGGCGAGCTATGGCTACACCTTC. The gene calls are TRBV2 and TRBJ1-2; no reliable D call. V lost 0 bases and J 4 bases, leaving 12 bases between the germline ends. Germline lookup yields CDR1 SNHLY and CDR2 FYNNEI. This CDR3 is 15 amino acids long.

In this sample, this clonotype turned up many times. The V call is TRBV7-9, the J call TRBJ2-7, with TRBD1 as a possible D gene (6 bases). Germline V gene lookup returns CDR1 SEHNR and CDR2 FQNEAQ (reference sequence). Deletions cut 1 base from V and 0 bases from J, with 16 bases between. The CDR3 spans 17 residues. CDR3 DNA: TGTGCCAGCAGCTTAGTAACTGGAACAGGGTCCTCCTACGAGCAGTACTTC. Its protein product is CASSLVTGTGSSYEQYF.

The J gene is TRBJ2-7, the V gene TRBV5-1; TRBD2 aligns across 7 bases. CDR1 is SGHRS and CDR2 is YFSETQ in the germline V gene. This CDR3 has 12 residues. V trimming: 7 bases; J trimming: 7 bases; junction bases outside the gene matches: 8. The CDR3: CASSRDYLEQYF. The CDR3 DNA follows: TGCGCCAGCTCCCGGGACTACCTGGAGCAGTACTTC.

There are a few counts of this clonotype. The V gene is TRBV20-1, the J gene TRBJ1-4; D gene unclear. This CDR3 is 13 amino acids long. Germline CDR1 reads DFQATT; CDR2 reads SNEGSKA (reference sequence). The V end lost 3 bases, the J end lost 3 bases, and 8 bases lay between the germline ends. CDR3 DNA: TGCAGTGCTAGTAGGCAAGCTAATGAAAAACTGTTTTTT. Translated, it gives CSASRQANEKLFF.

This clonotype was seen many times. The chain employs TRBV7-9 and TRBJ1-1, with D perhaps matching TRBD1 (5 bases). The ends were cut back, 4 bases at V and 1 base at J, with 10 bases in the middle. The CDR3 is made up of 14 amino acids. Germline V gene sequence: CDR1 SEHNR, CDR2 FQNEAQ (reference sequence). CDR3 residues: CASSSLTENTEAFF. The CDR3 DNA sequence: TGTGCCAGCAGCTCGTTGACAGAGAACACTGAAGCTTTCTTT.

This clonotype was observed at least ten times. For the CDR3, the DNA is TGTGCCAGCAGCTTAATCGGGCAGAACACCGGGGAGCTGTTTTTT. Its translation: CASSLIGQNTGELFF. This chain joins TRBV7-9 and TRBJ2-2; D unresolved. Germline V lookup: CDR1 SEHNR, CDR2 FQNEAQ (reference sequence). This CDR3 has 15 residues. The V end lost 2 bases, the J end lost 1 base, and 8 bases lay between the germline ends.

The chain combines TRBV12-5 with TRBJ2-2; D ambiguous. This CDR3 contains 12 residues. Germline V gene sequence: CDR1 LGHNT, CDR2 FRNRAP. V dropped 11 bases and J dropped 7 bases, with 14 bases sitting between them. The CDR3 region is CAGATESGELFF. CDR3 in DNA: TGTGCTGGTGCAACAGAAAGCGGGGAGCTGTTTTTT.

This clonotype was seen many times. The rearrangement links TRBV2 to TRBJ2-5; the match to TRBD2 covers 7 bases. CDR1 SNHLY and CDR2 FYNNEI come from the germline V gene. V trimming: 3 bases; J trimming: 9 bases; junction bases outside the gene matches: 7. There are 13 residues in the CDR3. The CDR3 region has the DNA TGTGCCAGCAGTGACGGGACTATTGTTTCCCAGTACTTC. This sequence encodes CASSDGTIVSQYF. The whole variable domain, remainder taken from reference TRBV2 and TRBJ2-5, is EPEVTQTPSHQVTQMGQEVILRCVPISNHLYFYWYRQILGQKVEFLVSFYNNEISEKSEIFDDQFSVERPDGSNFTLKIRSTKLEDSAMYFCASSDGTIVSQYFGPGTRLLVL.

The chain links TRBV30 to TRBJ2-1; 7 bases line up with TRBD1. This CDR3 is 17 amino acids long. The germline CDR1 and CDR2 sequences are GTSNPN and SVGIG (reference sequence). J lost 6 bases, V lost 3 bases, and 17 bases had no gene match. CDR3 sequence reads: CAWSGWGRGRIFNEQFF. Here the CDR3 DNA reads TGTGCCTGGAGCGGGTGGGGTAGGGGGCGGATATTCAATGAGCAGTTCTTC.

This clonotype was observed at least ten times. DNA for the CDR3: TGTGCCAGCAGCCCCCGACAGGGAAGTAGCTACGAGCAGTACTTC. Amino acids: CASSPRQGSSYEQYF. The chain links TRBV7-2 to TRBJ2-7; 7 bases are shared with TRBD1. V shed 5 bases, J shed 3 bases, and the junction held 10 bases outside the gene matches. The CDR3 consists of 15 residues. Germline CDR1 is SGHTA and CDR2 is FQGNSA.

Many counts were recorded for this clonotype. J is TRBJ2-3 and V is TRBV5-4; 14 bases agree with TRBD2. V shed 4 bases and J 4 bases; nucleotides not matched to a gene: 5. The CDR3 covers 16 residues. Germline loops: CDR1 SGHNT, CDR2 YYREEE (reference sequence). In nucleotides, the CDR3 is TGTGCCAGCAGCCCGATGACTAGCGGGAGGGCAGATACGCAGTATTTT. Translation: CASSPMTSGRADTQYF.

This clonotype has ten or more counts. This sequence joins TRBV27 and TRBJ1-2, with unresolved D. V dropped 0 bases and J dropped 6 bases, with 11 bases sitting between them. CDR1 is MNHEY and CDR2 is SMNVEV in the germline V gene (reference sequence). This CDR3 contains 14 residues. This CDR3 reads CASSLSGGLNGYTF. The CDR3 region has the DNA TGTGCCAGCAGTTTATCCGGCGGTCTCAATGGCTACACCTTC.